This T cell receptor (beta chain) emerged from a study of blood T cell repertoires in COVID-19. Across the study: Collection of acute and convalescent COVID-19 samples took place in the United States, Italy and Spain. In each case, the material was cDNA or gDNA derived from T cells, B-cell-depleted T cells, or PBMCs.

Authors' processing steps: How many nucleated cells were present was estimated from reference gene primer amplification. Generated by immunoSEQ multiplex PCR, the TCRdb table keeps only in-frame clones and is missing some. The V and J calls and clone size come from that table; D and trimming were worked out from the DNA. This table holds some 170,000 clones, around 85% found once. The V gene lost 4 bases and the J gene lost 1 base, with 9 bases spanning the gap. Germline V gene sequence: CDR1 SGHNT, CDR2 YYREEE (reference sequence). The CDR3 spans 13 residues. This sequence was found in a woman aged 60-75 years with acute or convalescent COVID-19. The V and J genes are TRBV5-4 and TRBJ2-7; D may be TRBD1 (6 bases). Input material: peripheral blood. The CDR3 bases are TGTGCCAGCAGCCAGACAGGATCCTACGAGCAGTACTTC. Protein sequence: CASSQTGSYEQYF.